This T cell receptor (beta chain) was captured in a study of cytomegalovirus exposure and HLA in healthy donors (dated by TCRdb to the late 2010s). About the full investigation: An earlier analysis of some 500 of the donors reported 250 to 350 Gb of sequence data and more than 90 million unique TCR beta sequences from 150 million to 200 million T cells. An early release covering roughly 580 HLA-typed donors comprised about 320 gigabases of sequencing data and tens of millions of unique TCR sequences. The genetic ancestry cluster associated with self-reported Caucasian donors included roughly 84% of the 300 to 450 genotyped donors. The study aimed to test whether cataloging public T cell receptors could reveal signatures of past pathogen exposure. The study used immunosequencing to profile the T cell repertoires of approximately 630 subjects and linked those repertoires to cytomegalovirus serostatus. Besides the first cohort of 500 to 700 subjects, a separate validation cohort made up of over a hundred different subjects was used. High-throughput TCR immunosequencing, statistical association of individual TCRs with disease status, and machine learning were combined to predict cytomegalovirus infection status. To study patterns of TCR occurrence, a later analysis re-analyzed previously published TCR beta repertoires from several hundred donors and added high-resolution HLA genotyping. The later analysis used no new phenotypic data to find candidate immune exposures, relying instead on TCR beta sequences and their occurrence across donors. In an earlier analysis of several hundred of the donors, high-throughput TCR beta sequencing was used to judge whether each TCR beta V gene segment behaved as functional or pseudogenic. Alongside the repertoire data, information on donor age, sex, ethnicity and CMV serostatus was compiled. In a later genetic analysis, genome-wide SNP genotypes for about three fifths of the 666 donors were used, and that subset was treated as a discovery cohort. All discovery cohort repertoires had been generated using a single sequencing platform. HLA typing included class I and class II loci at four-digit resolution. The number of typed donors differed by locus: about 620-630 for A, B, C, DRB1 and DQB1; approximately 540 for DQA1; 600 to 610 for DPA1; and about 450 for DPB1. About five DR-DQ haplotypes were treated as single units for association and clustering because of strong linkage in the cohort. Among roughly 400 genotyped donors of the cohort, an average of around 240,000 unique TCR beta nucleotide sequences were sequenced per donor, around a sixth of them non-productive. The investigation overall reported the following: In a later analysis, the rate of TCR association differed among HLA loci, with DRB1 alleles having the most associated TCRs and HLA-C alleles having the fewest. The study listed 150 to 200 TCR beta chains as associated with cytomegalovirus. An association between a missense DCLRE1C variant and V-gene and J-gene trimming of TCR beta chains was found in a later genetic analysis and replicated in an independent cohort. Most TCR sequences were seen in very few donors, while some public TCRs were found in many individuals. The presence/absence analyses assumed that sequencing depth was roughly uniform across donors, and that assumption may not be true. Immune exposure information for the cohort was limited to CMV serostatus. Because HLA typing was missing for some donors at each locus, association tests included only the typed subset. In this cohort, only TCR beta chains were sequenced, and detectable features were limited by the absence of alpha or paired-chain data. In a later analysis, most CMV-associated TCR beta chains were found to appear HLA-restricted, with HLA associations seemingly driven largely by CMV exposure. Linkage disequilibrium might explain the correlated functional status among segregating V segments, but an unknown experimental factor could not be ruled out. The classifier was reported to diagnose cytomegalovirus status with high specificity and sensitivity in both the original and validation cohorts. Because counts were too low, around 17 rarely observed V segments, including chromosome 9 orphons, were left out of the earlier analysis of approximately 500 of the donors. In an earlier analysis of about 550 of the donors, most TCR beta V segments were observed in productive rearrangements about 87% or about 30% of the time, broadly matching IMGT annotations. Several of the top co-occurrence clusters appeared to be linked to parvovirus B19, influenza, CMV and Epstein-Barr virus, according to a later analysis. According to the authors, the approach could potentially be generalized to other disease states and immunological phenotypes. Some IMGT-functional V segments, including TRBV6-2 and TRBV6-3, could not be distinguished by the 87-base-pair reads and were therefore excluded. A few of the identified cytomegalovirus-associated TCR beta chains were confirmed in vitro to be specific for cytomegalovirus antigens. A cluster of highly shared sequence variants was judged likely to be a technical artifact of the sequencing pipeline. In a later analysis, HLA-associated TCR beta chains showed more clonal expansion and lower generation probabilities than non-associated chains that were equally common. When HLA alleles, especially DR and DQ, strongly co-occurred, attributing TCR associations to individual alleles was difficult. In a later genetic analysis, fewer N-insertions in productive TCRs were reported among donors in an Asian-associated ancestry cluster than the roughly 640-donor mean. A further reported finding was that TCR beta sequences accurately predicted the HLA-A and HLA-B alleles for most subjects in the first cohort. Specific HLA alleles were associated with 15,000 to 20,000 TCR beta sequences at a false discovery rate of 0.05 in a later analysis.

The cohort was made up of under 800 healthy bone marrow donors. At the time of sampling, all cohort members were nominally healthy, though unrecorded immune exposures were likely present. The donor tested CMV seronegative and was one of the 352 seronegative cohort members. A peripheral blood sample was provided by each donor, and peripheral blood mononuclear cells were used for TCR beta sequencing. The Qiagen DNeasy Blood Extraction Kit was used to extract genomic DNA from the blood cell samples. The receptor library was made with the immunoSEQ multiplex PCR assay. For the multiplex PCR, a mixture combining 60 forward primers for TCR Vbeta segments and 13 reverse primers for TCR Jbeta segments was used. The CDR3 region of rearranged TCR beta genes was amplified from genomic DNA with a multiplex PCR assay. On the Illumina HiSeq System, the amplified TCR beta libraries were sequenced as 87-base-pair reads. In the source study's methods: A later analysis counted some 80 million unique TCR beta chains across the 670 or so repertoires, and around 9.9 million of these chains were shared by at least two donors. Raw reads were error-corrected and collapsed into unique sequences by a nearest-neighbor algorithm in which closely related sequences were merged to remove PCR and sequencing errors. CDR3 sequences were aligned to IMGT reference sequences to assign V, D and J gene segments. For a sequence to be retained, at least a six-nucleotide match to both a V gene segment and a J gene segment was required. Rearrangements were classified as productive when the CDR3 lacked stop codons and remained in frame with V and J, and all other rearrangements were classified as non-productive. CDR3 was defined according to IMGT convention as the region running from the second conserved V-encoded cysteine to the conserved J-encoded phenylalanine. The earlier analysis of a few hundred of the donors excluded sequences that lacked an unambiguous match to a single V gene segment. In an earlier analysis of almost 600 of the donors, a V segment was called functional when productive rearrangements were above 56.7%, and segregating when the standard deviation between donors exceeded 5%. A statistical classification framework was built for diagnosing cytomegalovirus status from the catalog of TCR beta chain sequences. V and J gene assignment, in a later analysis, came from comparing TCR nucleotide sequences with IMGT/GENE-DB human TR gene sequences. In a later analysis, CDR3 sequences and most-parsimonious VDJ recombination scenarios were assigned using the TCRdist pipeline. A later analysis defined each TCR beta chain by its CDR3 amino acid sequence plus V-gene family, and excluded reads lacking a unique V-gene family. In a later analysis, a few hundred highly shared, low-generation-probability nucleotide sequences were removed to address suspected cross-contamination and a sequencing artifact. In a later analysis, a clonal expansion index was calculated for each public chain from normalized within-repertoire ranks of inferred template counts. Generation probabilities in a later analysis came from a VDJ recombination model fitted to out-of-frame rearrangements, and those results were checked against IGoR. In a later analysis, hypergeometric tests were used to score TCR-TCR, TCR-HLA and TCR-CMV co-occurrence, with a repertoire-size bias correction applied to TCR pairs. In a later analysis, false discovery rates were estimated by permuting HLA or CMV assignments 20 times. In a later analysis, co-occurring TCRs were grouped using DBSCAN, and TCRdist sequence similarity was added for clustering within HLA-allele-positive subsets. Repertoires with fewer than 30,000 or more than 120,000 public chains were left out of co-occurrence clustering, as were a handful of repertoires with anomalous nucleotide sharing. The table comes from immuneACCESS by way of TCRdb, which keeps in-frame sequences with V and J called. Part of the clones is missing from these tables; in studies checked, under half for an unresolved V gene and the rest for unknown reasons. The V and J calls and the clone size are those of that table, but D and trimming were determined from the DNA. Across this sample there are 100,000 to 150,000 clones, with 81% seen only once. The ten largest clones add up to around 0.7% of the sample.

Details on this clone: The antigen it binds to is not known. No per-base quality is available; no much larger clone lies one base away.

Taken from cysteine to phenylalanine, the CDR3 has 16 residues. The retained sequence is limited to the CDR3, 48 bases, with the frame set at the first base. CDR1 LGHNA and CDR2 YSLEER are derived from the germline V gene. Here V drops 3 bases and J drops 2 bases, and the junction holds 2 bases not matched to any gene. The receptor comes from a young man in good health and CMV-seronegative. The chain is made from TRBV4-3 and TRBJ2-3; TRBD2 aligns with 13 central bases. Sequenced: PBMCs. The DNA sequence is TGCGCCAGCAGCCAGGGGACTAGCGGGGCCACAGATACGCAGTATTTT. Protein translation: CASSQGTSGATDTQYF.